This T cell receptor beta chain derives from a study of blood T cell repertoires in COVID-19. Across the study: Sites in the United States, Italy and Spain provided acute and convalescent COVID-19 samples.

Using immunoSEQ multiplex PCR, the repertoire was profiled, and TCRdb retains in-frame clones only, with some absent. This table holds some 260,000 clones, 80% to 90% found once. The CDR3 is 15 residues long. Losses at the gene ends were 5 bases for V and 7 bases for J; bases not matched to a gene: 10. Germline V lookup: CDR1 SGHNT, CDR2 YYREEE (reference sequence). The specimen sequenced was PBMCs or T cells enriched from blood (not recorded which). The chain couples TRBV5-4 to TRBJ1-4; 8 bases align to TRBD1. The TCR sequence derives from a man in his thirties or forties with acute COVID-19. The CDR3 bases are TGTGCCAGCAGTCCAGCAGGGGGCGCTTCTGAAAAACTGTTTTTT. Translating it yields CASSPAGGASEKLFF.